This T cell receptor (beta chain) was sequenced in a study of STAT5B mutations in CD4+ large granular lymphocyte leukemia. V gave up 6 bases and J gave up 7 bases, with 15 bases separating them. Germline CDR1 is ENHRY and CDR2 is SYGVKD. This CDR3 has 13 amino acids. This table comes from immunoSEQ multiplex PCR, and its TCRdb copy is limited to in-frame clones, with some not included. The sample lists under 40,000 clones; roughly 78% were seen once. Controls came from buffy coats of healthy blood donors. V usage is TRBV10-3 and J usage is TRBJ1-1; D is undetermined. The clonotype was recovered from a human donor in good health. Source material: CD4+ T cells from blood buffy coats. The CDR3 sequence is CAISPDTPIEAFF. The CDR3 DNA sequence: TGTGCCATCAGCCCCGATACCCCGATTGAAGCTTTCTTT.